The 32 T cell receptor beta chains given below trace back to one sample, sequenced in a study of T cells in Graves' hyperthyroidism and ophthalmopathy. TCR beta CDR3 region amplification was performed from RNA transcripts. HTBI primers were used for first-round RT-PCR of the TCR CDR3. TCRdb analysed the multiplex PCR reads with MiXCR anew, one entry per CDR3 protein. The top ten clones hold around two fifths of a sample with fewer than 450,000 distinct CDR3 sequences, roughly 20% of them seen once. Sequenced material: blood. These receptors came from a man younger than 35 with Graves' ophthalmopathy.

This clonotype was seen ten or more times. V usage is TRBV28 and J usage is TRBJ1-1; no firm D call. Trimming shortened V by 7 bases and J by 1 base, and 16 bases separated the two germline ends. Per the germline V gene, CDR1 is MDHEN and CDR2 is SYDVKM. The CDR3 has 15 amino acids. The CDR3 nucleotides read TGTGCCAGCACCCCAAACTCCGGTTCGAACACTGAAGCTTTCTTT. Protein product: CASTPNSGSNTEAFF.

Here the CDR3 reads CASSISPRQARPNQPQHF. The CDR3 DNA reads as TGTGCCAGCAGCATCTCACCAAGACAGGCGCGACCCAATCAGCCCCAGCATTTT. J is TRBJ1-5 and V is TRBV7-2; D might be TRBD1 (6 bases). V lost 5 bases and J lost 3, with 23 bases in between. The CDR3 runs to 18 residues. Per germline, CDR1 SGHTA and CDR2 FQGNSA.

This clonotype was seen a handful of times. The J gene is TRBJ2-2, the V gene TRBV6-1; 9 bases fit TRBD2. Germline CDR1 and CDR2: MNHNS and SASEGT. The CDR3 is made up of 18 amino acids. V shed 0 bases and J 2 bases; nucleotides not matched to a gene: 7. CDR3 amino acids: CASSEATSGSLNTGELFF. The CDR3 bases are TGTGCCAGCAGTGAAGCTACTAGCGGGTCCTTAAACACCGGGGAGCTGTTTTTT.

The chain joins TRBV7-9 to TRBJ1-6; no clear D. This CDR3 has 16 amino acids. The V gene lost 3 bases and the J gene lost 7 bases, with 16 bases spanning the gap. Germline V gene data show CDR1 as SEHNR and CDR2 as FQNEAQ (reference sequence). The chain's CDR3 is CASSFGSGLMNSPLHF. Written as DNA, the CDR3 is TGTGCCAGCAGCTTCGGTTCCGGGCTAATGAATTCACCCCTCCACTTT.

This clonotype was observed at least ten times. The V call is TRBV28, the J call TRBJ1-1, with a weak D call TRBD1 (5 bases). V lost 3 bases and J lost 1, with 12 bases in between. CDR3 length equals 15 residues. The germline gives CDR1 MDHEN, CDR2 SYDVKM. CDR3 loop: CASSLSPGRNTEAFF. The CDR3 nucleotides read TGTGCCAGCAGTTTGTCGCCGGGACGGAACACTGAAGCTTTCTTT.

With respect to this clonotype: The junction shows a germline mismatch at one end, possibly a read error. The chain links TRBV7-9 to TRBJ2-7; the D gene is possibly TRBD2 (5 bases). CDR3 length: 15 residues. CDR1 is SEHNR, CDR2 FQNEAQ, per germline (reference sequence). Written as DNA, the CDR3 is TGTGCCAGCAGTTTAGGAGGTTACGACGGGTACAAGCAGTACTTC. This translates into CASSLGGYDGYKQYF.

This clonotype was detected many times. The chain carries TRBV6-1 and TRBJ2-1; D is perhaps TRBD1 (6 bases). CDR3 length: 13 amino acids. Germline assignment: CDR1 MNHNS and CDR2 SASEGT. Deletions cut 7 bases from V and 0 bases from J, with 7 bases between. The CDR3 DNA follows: TGTGCCAGCACAGGGGTCTCCTACAATGAGCAGTTCTTC. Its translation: CASTGVSYNEQFF.

CDR3 DNA: TGTGCCAGCTCACCGGGGGATATGGGCAAAAACATTCAGTACTTC. Translating it yields CASSPGDMGKNIQYF. The chain links TRBV18 to TRBJ2-4; D is possibly TRBD1 or TRBD2 (5 bases each). V lost 3 bases and J 3 bases, leaving 12 bases between the germline ends. Germline V lookup: CDR1 KGHSH, CDR2 LQKENI. CDR3 length: 15 residues.

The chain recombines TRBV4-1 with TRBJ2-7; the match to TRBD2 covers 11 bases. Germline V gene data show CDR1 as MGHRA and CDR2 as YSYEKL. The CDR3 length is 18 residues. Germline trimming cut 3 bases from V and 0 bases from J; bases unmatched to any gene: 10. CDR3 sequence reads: CASSQGPRLAGSSYEQYF. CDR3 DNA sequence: TGCGCCAGCAGCCAGGGCCCGAGACTAGCGGGGAGCTCCTACGAGCAGTACTTC.

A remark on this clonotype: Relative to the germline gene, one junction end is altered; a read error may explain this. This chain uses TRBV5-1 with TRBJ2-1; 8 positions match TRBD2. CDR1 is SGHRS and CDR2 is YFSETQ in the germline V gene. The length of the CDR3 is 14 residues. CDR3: CASSFSGIYNEQVF. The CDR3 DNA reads TGCGCCAGCAGCTTTAGCGGGATTTACAATGAGCAGGTCTTC.

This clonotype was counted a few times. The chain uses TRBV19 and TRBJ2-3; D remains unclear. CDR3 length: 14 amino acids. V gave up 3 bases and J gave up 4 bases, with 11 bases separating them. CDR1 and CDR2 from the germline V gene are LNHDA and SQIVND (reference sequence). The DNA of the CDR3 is TGTGCCAGTAGTATGGCACCGATCCCAGATACGCAGTATTTT. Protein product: CASSMAPIPDTQYF.

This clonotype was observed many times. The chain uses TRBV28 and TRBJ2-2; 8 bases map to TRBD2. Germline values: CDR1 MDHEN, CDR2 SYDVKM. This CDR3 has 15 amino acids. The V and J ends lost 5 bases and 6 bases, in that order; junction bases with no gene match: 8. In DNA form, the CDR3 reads TGTGCCAGCAGTGCCGGGGGGGTTCACGCCGGGGAGCTGTTTTTT. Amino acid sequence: CASSAGGVHAGELFF.

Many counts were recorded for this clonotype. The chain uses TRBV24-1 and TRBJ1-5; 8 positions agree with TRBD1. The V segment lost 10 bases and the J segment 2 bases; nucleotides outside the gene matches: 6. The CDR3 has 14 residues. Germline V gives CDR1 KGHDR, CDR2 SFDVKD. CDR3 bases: TGTGCCACTAAGCAGGGGGCACGCAATCAGCCCCAGCATTTT. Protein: CATKQGARNQPQHF.

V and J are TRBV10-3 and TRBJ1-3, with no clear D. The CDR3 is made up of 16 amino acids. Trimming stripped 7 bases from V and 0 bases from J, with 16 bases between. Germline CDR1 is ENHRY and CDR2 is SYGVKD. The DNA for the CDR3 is TGTGCCATCATGGGGAGTTGGGCAATCTCTGGAAACACCATATATTTT. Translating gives CAIMGSWAISGNTIYF.

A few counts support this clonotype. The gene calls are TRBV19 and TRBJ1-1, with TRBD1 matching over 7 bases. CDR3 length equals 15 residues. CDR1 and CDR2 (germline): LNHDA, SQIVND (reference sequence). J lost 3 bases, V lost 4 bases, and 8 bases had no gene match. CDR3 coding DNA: TGTGCCAGTAGTACATCCTCGACAGGGTACACTGAAGCTTTCTTT. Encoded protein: CASSTSSTGYTEAFF.

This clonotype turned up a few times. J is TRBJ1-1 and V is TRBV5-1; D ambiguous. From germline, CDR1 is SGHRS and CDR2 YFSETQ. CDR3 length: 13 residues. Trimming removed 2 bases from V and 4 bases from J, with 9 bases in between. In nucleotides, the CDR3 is TGCGCCAGCAGCTTCCGGGGAGTCACTGAAGCTTTCTTT. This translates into CASSFRGVTEAFF.

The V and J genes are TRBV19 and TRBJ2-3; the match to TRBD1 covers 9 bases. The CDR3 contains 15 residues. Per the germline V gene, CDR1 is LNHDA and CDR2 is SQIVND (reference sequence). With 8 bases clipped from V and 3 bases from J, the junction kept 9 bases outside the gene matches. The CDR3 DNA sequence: TGTGCCAGTGGTGCGGGACAGGGTGGAACAGATACGCAGTATTTT. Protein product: CASGAGQGGTDTQYF. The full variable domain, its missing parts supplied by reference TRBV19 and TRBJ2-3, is DGGITQSPKYLFRKEGQNVTLSCEQNLNHDAMYWYRQDPGQGLRLIYYSQIVNDFQKGDIAEGYSVSREKKESFPLTVTSAQKNPTAFYLCASGAGQGGTDTQYFGPGTRLTVL.

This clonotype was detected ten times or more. The CDR3 loop is CASSQVRQGTYEQYF. CDR3 DNA sequence: TGCGCCAGCAGCCAAGTGAGACAGGGAACCTACGAGCAGTACTTC. The chain is built from TRBV4-1 and TRBJ2-7; 7 bases map to TRBD1. Germline V gene lookup returns CDR1 MGHRA and CDR2 YSYEKL. The CDR3 loop spans 15 amino acids. V was pared by 1 base and J by 2 bases, with 5 bases of the junction left unmatched.

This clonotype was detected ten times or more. Here the CDR3 DNA reads TGTGCCAGCAGCCCCCAAGGACAGGGGGCTAACACTGAAGCTTTCTTT. Amino acid sequence: CASSPQGQGANTEAFF. The V call is TRBV9, the J call TRBJ1-1; 11 bases are a match to TRBD1. V gave up 4 bases and J gave up 2 bases; unmatched junction bases: 7. CDR1 and CDR2 (germline): SGDLS, YYNGEE. The CDR3 is made up of 16 amino acids.

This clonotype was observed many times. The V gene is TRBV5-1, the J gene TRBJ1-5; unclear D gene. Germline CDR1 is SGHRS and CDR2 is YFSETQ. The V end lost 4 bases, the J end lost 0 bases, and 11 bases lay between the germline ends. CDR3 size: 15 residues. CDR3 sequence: CASSPVPGSNQPQHF. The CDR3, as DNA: TGCGCCAGCAGCCCGGTGCCCGGTAGCAATCAGCCCCAGCATTTT.

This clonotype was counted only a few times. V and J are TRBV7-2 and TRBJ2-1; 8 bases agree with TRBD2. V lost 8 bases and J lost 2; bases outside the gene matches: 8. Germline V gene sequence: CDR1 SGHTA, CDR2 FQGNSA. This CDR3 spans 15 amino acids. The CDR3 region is CASSPGGGAYNEQFF. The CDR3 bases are TGTGCCAGCTCCCCCGGGGGGGGGGCCTACAATGAGCAGTTCTTC.

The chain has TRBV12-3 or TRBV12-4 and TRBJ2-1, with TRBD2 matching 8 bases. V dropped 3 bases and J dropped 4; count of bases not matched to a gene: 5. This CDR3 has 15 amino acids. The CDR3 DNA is TGTGCCAGCAGTTTCGGAAGCGGGGGTTACAATGAGCAGTTCTTC. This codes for CASSFGSGGYNEQFF.

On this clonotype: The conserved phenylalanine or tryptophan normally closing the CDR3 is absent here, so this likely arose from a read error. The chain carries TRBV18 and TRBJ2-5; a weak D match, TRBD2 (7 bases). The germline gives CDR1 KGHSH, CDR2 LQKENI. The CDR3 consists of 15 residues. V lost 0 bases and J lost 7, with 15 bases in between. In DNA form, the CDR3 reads TGTGCCAGCTCACCACCGACGGGGGGCCAGCTGACCCAGTACCTC. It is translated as CASSPPTGGQLTQYL.

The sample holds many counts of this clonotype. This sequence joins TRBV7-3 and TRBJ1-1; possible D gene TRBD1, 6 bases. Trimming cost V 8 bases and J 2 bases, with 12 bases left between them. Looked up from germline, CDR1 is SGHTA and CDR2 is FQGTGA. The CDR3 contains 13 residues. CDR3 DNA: TGTGCCAGCGGCCGGGACACCAACACTGAAGCTTTCTTT. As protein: CASGRDTNTEAFF.

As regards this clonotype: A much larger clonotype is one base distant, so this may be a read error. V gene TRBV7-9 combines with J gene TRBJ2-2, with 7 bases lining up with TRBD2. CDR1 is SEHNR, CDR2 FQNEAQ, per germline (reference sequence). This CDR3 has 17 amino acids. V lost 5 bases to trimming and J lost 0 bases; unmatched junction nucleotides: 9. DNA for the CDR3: TGTGCCAGCAGCATAGTTGCGGGAGTTGCGAACACCGGGGAGCTGTTTTTT. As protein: CASSIVAGVANTGELFF.

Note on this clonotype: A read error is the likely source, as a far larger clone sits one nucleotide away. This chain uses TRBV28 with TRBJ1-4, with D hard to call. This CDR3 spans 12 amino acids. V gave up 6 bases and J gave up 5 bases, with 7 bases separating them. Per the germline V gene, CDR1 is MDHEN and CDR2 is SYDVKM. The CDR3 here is CASSLVNEKLFF. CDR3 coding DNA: TGTGCCAGCAGCTTAGTGAATGAAAAACTGTTTTTT.

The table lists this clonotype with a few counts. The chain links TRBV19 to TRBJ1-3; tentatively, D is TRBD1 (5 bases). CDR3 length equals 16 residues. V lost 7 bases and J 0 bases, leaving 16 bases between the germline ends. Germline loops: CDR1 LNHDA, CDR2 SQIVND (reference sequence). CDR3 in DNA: TGTGCCAGTACCTCCGCCGGGGGGAGCTCTGGAAACACCATATATTTT. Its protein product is CASTSAGGSSGNTIYF.

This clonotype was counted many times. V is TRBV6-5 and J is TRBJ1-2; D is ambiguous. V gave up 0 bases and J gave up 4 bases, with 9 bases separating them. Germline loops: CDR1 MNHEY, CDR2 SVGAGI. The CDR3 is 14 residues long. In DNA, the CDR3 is TGTGCCAGCAGTTACTCGAGGTTTGGCTATGGCTACACCTTC. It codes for CASSYSRFGYGYTF.

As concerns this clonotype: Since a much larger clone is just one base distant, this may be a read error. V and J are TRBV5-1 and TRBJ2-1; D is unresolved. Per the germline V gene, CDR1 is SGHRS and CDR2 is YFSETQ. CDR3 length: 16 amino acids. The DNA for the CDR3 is TGCGCCAGCAGCGTCGACAACCCGAGCTCCTTCAATGAGCAGTTCTTC. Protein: CASSVDNPSSFNEQFF.

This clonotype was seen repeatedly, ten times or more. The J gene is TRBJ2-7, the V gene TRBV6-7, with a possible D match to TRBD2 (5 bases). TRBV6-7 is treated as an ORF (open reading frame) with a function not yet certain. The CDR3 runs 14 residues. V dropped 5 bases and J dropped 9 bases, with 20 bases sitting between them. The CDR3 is CASSPSGNTAWQYF. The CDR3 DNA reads TGTGCCAGCAGTCCGTCGGGGAACACGGCTTGGCAGTACTTC.

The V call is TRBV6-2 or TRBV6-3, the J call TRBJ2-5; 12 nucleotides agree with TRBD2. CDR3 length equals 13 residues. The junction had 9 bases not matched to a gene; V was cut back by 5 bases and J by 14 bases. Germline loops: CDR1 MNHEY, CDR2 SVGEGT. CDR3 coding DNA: TGTGCCAGCAGTGGGACTAGCGGGCCTGATTACTACTTC. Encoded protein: CASSGTSGPDYYF.

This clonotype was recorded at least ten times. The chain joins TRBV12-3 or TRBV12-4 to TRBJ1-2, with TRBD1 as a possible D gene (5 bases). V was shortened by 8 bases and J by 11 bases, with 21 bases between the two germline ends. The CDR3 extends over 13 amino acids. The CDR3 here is CASSKGDFIKYTF. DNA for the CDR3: TGTGCCAGCTCTAAAGGGGACTTTATTAAATACACCTTC.